The 21 T cell receptor beta chains reported below all come from one sample, sequenced in a study of spatial heterogeneity in lung cancer. Time point meaning: sample taken at primary tumor resection. TCRdb independently ran MiXCR on the 5' RACE reads; one entry per CDR3 protein. This table holds about 92,000 distinct CDR3 sequences, about 12% found once. The starting material was PBMCs, obtained at surgery. Receptors originate from a male donor with early-stage non-small cell lung cancer.

This clonotype was counted only a few times. The chain uses TRBV4-3 and TRBJ2-5, with 8 bases lining up with TRBD1. The CDR3 is made up of 15 amino acids. V shed 4 bases, J shed 2 bases, and the junction held 6 bases outside the gene matches. Germline-derived CDR1 and CDR2 are LGHNA and YSLEER. DNA of the CDR3: TGCGCCAGCAGCCGGACAGGACAGGGTCAAGAGACCCAGTACTTC. Translated: CASSRTGQGQETQYF.

The V gene is TRBV14, the J gene TRBJ2-7; 11 nucleotides align to TRBD1. Trimming at V came to 4 bases and at J to 5 bases, leaving 4 bases not matched to a gene. The V gene's germline CDR1 is SGHDN and CDR2 FVKESK. CDR3 size: 14 residues. This CDR3 is CASSRTGGDHEQYF. The CDR3 bases are TGTGCCAGCAGCCGGACAGGGGGCGACCACGAGCAGTACTTC.

The J gene is TRBJ2-5, the V gene TRBV12-3 or TRBV12-4; possible D gene TRBD2, 6 bases. The V gene lost 9 bases and the J gene lost 4 bases, with 12 bases spanning the gap. This CDR3 region has 12 residues. CDR3 in amino acids: CASSGQGETQYF. CDR3 nucleotides: TGTGCCAGTAGCGGCCAGGGAGAGACCCAGTACTTC.

This clonotype was seen more than once but under ten times. This chain connects TRBV30 to TRBJ1-2, with D possibly matching TRBD1 (5 bases). The CDR3 spans 13 residues. The V gene lost 3 bases and the J gene lost 7 bases, with 15 bases spanning the gap. Germline V gene data show CDR1 as GTSNPN and CDR2 as SVGIG (reference sequence). The CDR3 DNA reads as TGTGCCTGGAGCCTTCGAGGGGATGGTGGCTACACCTTC. It specifies CAWSLRGDGGYTF.

The chain carries TRBV20-1 and TRBJ1-5; D is unclear. Germline CDR1 and CDR2: DFQATT and SNEGSKA (reference sequence). The V gene lost 0 bases and the J gene lost 5 bases, with 17 bases spanning the gap. The CDR3 loop spans 16 amino acids. The DNA of the CDR3 is TGCAGTGCTAGAGATCTTGGGAGTCCCGACTATCAGCCCCAGCATTTT. Amino acid sequence: CSARDLGSPDYQPQHF.

The sample holds a few counts of this clonotype. The chain recombines TRBV20-1 with TRBJ1-4, with TRBD1 matching over 8 bases. The CDR3 totals 14 residues. V lost 2 bases and J lost 7; bases outside the gene matches: 6. Germline assignment: CDR1 DFQATT and CDR2 SNEGSKA (reference sequence). The CDR3 nucleotides read TGCAGTGCTAGAACCGGGACAGGCCTTGAAAAACTGTTTTTT. Translating it yields CSARTGTGLEKLFF.

The V call is TRBV11-3, the J call TRBJ2-5; no clear D. There are 15 residues in the CDR3. V lost 1 base, J lost 1 base, and 10 bases lay in between. The germline V gene has CDR1 SGHNT and CDR2 YENEEA. CDR3 coding DNA: TGTGCCAGCAGCTTAGGGTTGGCTTCCCAAGAGACCCAGTACTTC. This gives the protein CASSLGLASQETQYF.

The J gene is TRBJ2-2, the V gene TRBV5-1; maybe TRBD2 (5 bases). The germline gives CDR1 SGHRS, CDR2 YFSETQ. The CDR3 extends over 14 amino acids. V dropped 2 bases and J dropped 3 bases, with 8 bases sitting between them. As DNA, the CDR3 is TGCGCCAGCAGCTTCGGGGAGCACACCGGGGAGCTGTTTTTT. Its protein product is CASSFGEHTGELFF.

Ten or more counts support this clonotype. The gene calls are TRBV6-5 and TRBJ1-1; D ambiguous. The CDR3 spans 17 residues. From germline, CDR1 is MNHEY and CDR2 SVGAGI. V shed 4 bases and J shed 0 bases, with 18 bases lying between them. CDR3 sequence: CASSSLYDGSMNTEAFF. CDR3 DNA sequence: TGTGCCAGCAGTTCCCTTTACGACGGCTCCATGAACACTGAAGCTTTCTTT.

This clonotype was counted a few times. This chain uses TRBV12-3 or TRBV12-4 with TRBJ1-1; tentatively, D is TRBD1 (5 bases). Trimming stripped 6 bases from V and 4 bases from J, with 9 bases between. This CDR3 region has 12 residues. CDR3 sequence reads: CASRGDGTEAFF. Written as DNA, the CDR3 is TGTGCCAGCAGGGGGGACGGCACTGAAGCTTTCTTT.

This clonotype turned up a few times. The chain joins TRBV29-1 to TRBJ2-1, with a tentative D call TRBD2 (6 bases). The CDR3 has 12 amino acids. Trimming cost V 7 bases and J 6 bases, with 13 bases left between them. Looked up from germline, CDR1 is SQVTM and CDR2 is ANQGSEA. The CDR3 DNA follows: TGCAGCGGGGGGTGGAGGGGCAATGAGCAGTTCTTC. It translates to CSGGWRGNEQFF.

The gene calls are TRBV5-1 and TRBJ2-5; possibly TRBD1 for D (6 bases). Germline V gives CDR1 SGHRS, CDR2 YFSETQ. The CDR3 consists of 14 residues. V was cut by 7 bases and J by 5 bases, with 18 bases left in between. In DNA form, the CDR3 reads TGCGCCAGCTCCACATCCGGGACACGGGAGACCCAGTACTTC. Translated, it gives CASSTSGTRETQYF.

This clonotype was observed a handful of times. V gene TRBV10-3 combines with J gene TRBJ2-1; D gene ambiguous. The V gene's germline CDR1 is ENHRY and CDR2 SYGVKD. The ends were cut back, 0 bases at V and 9 bases at J, with 3 bases in the middle. The CDR3 contains 11 residues. The CDR3 region is CAISESGEQFF. The CDR3 region has the DNA TGTGCCATCAGTGAGTCCGGTGAGCAGTTCTTC.

The chain employs TRBV6-6 and TRBJ2-7; no reliable D call. Germline V gene lookup returns CDR1 MNHNY and CDR2 SVGAGI (reference sequence). Trimming shortened V by 2 bases and J by 4 bases, and 6 bases separated the two germline ends. The CDR3 extends over 12 amino acids. The CDR3 region has the DNA TGTGCCAGCAGTTACGATAATTACGAGCAGTACTTC. It codes for CASSYDNYEQYF.

CDR3 sequence (DNA): TGCAGCGTTAGACAGGACAAAGAGACCCAGTACTTC. Amino acids: CSVRQDKETQYF. The J gene is TRBJ2-5, the V gene TRBV29-1; a possible D gene is TRBD1 (6 bases). Trimming pared 5 bases from V and 3 bases from J, leaving 10 bases between. CDR1 SQVTM and CDR2 ANQGSEA come from the germline V gene. The CDR3 length is 12 residues. The entire variable domain, with the rest obtained from reference TRBV29-1 and TRBJ2-5, is as follows: SAVISQKPSRDICQRGTSLTIQCQVDSQVTMMFWYRQQPGQSLTLIATANQGSEATYESGFVIDKFPISRPNLTFSTLTVSNMSPEDSSIYLCSVRQDKETQYFGPGTRLLVL.

This clonotype came up once. Sequence at one end of the junction differs from germline and may be a read error. This chain joins TRBV3-1 and TRBJ2-7; D might be TRBD2 (6 bases). This CDR3 is built from 16 residues. Germline V gene data show CDR1 as LGHDT and CDR2 as YNNKEL (reference sequence). The CDR3 DNA sequence: TGTGCCAGCAGACAAGACCAGGACGGGAGCTCCTACGAGCAGTACTTC. Protein sequence: CASRQDQDGSSYEQYF.

This clonotype was picked up many times. J is TRBJ1-3 and V is TRBV7-8; the D is unclear. Per germline, CDR1 SGHVS and CDR2 FQNEAQ. The V end lost 1 base, the J end lost 0 bases, and 7 bases lay between the germline ends. This CDR3 has 15 amino acids. The CDR3 reads CASSLVGGSGNTIYF. Here the CDR3 DNA reads TGTGCCAGCAGCTTAGTAGGAGGCTCTGGAAACACCATATATTTT. Full variable domain (rest looked up from reference TRBV7-8 and TRBJ1-3): GAGVSQSPRYKVAKRGQDVALRCDPISGHVSLFWYQQALGQGPEFLTYFQNEAQLDKSGLPSDRFFAERPEGSVSTLKIQRTQQEDSAVYLCASSLVGGSGNTIYFGEGSWLTVV.

The CDR3 nucleotides read TGCAGCGTTGGATCAGAGACCCAGTACTTC. Protein: CSVGSETQYF. The chain joins TRBV29-1 to TRBJ2-5; D not resolved. V shed 4 bases and J shed 4 bases, with 4 bases lying between them. Per the germline V gene, CDR1 is SQVTM and CDR2 is ANQGSEA. CDR3 length equals 10 residues.

This clonotype was observed a handful of times. In DNA, the CDR3 is TGCAGTGCTAGACAGGAGGGATATGGCTACACCTTC. It specifies CSARQEGYGYTF. The chain uses TRBV20-1 and TRBJ1-2; D is undetermined. V shed 2 bases and J shed 5 bases, with 9 bases lying between them. Germline CDR1 reads DFQATT; CDR2 reads SNEGSKA (reference sequence). The CDR3 totals 12 residues.

This clonotype was seen a handful of times. CDR3 in amino acids: CASSADWTAYGYTF. DNA for the CDR3: TGTGCCAGCAGTGCTGACTGGACGGCTTATGGCTACACCTTC. The genes are TRBV6-2 or TRBV6-3 and TRBJ1-2, with no clear D. Deletions cut 5 bases from V and 5 bases from J, with 15 bases between. Germline V CDR1 and CDR2: MNHEY, SVGEGT. This CDR3 has 14 amino acids.

The rearrangement links TRBV5-1 to TRBJ2-5; possibly TRBD1 or TRBD2 for D (5 bases each). The V and J ends lost 2 bases and 5 bases respectively, with 13 bases between them. Per the germline V gene, CDR1 is SGHRS and CDR2 is YFSETQ. This CDR3 contains 14 residues. CDR3 nucleotide sequence: TGCGCCAGCAGCTTCCTGGACGGGGCGGAGACCCAGTACTTC. Translating it yields CASSFLDGAETQYF.